The rows below give T cell receptor beta chains drawn from one sample of a study of shared clonotypes between healthy human individuals. Using immunoSEQ multiplex PCR, the repertoire was profiled, and TCRdb retains in-frame clones only, with some absent. This repertoire shows more than 1,200,000 clones, 98% found once; its top ten account for 0.3% to 0.45%. The sequencing sample was made of naive CD4+ T cells sorted from blood. These receptors came from a man aged 30 to 45 in good health. CDR3s include the opening cysteine and the closing phenylalanine or tryptophan. The D gene is left open where the match is weak. Clone sizes are given selectively: once, few, many, or a class where the clone is expanded.

-	TRBV7-9	TRBJ2-7	-	TGTGCCAGCAGCCACACAGGGTTAAAGGACGAGCAGTACTTC	CASSHTGLKDEQYF
TRBD1	TRBV15	TRBJ2-5	-	TGTGCCACCAGCAGACGGGACAGTAAAGAGACCCAGTACTTC	CATSRRDSKETQYF
TRBD1	TRBV7-9	TRBJ1-1	-	TGTGCCACTCACAGGGGAAACACTGAAGCTTTCTTT	CATHRGNTEAFF
-	TRBV28	TRBJ2-7	-	TGTGCCAGCAGTTTCCTTACCTCCTACGAGCAGTACTTC	CASSFLTSYEQYF
-	TRBV7-2	TRBJ2-1	-	TGTGCCAGCAGCTTAAGGAAGTTTAACTATGGGAATGAGCAGTTCTTC	CASSLRKFNYGNEQFF
TRBD1	TRBV11-2	TRBJ2-1	once	TGTGCCAGCAGCTTAGTTGATCGATGGCCGGGACAGGGGGTGGATGAGCAGTTCTTC	CASSLVDRWPGQGVDEQFF
-	TRBV18	TRBJ2-3	once	TGTGCCAGCTCACCTGGAAGGGGGTGGACAGATACGCAGTATTTT	CASSPGRGWTDTQYF
TRBD1	TRBV30	TRBJ2-5	-	TGTGCCTGGAGTTATTGGGGACAGTCCCTACTGGGAGAGACCCAGTACTTC	CAWSYWGQSLLGETQYF
TRBD2	TRBV7-6	TRBJ2-3	-	TGTGCCAGCAGCTTAGGGGGACTTAGCGGGCCATTGACAGATACGCAGTATTTT	CASSLGGLSGPLTDTQYF
-	TRBV28	TRBJ1-1	once	TGTGCCAGCACCTGGCAGTTCGGGAGACACAGGAACACTGAAGCTTTCTTT	CASTWQFGRHRNTEAFF
-	TRBV28	TRBJ1-5	-	TGTGCCAGCAGTTTATCGAGGAGGGGGTACAATCAGCCCCAGCATTTT	CASSLSRRGYNQPQHF
-	TRBV15	TRBJ2-7	-	TGTGCCACCAGCAGAAGAGCGGGCTACGAGCAGTACTTC	CATSRRAGYEQYF
-	TRBV7-9	TRBJ2-1	-	TGTGCCAGCAGCTTAGCGTTCGGTGAGCAGTTCTTC	CASSLAFGEQFF